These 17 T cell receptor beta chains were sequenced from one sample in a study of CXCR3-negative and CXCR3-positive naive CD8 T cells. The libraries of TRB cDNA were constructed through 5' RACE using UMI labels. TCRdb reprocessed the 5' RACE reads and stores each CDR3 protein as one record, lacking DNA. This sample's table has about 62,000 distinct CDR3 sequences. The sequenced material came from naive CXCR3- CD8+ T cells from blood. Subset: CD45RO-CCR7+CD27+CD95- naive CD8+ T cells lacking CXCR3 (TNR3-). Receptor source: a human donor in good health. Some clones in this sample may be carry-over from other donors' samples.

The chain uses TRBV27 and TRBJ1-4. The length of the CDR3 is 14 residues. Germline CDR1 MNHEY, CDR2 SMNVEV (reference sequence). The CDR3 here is CASRPRSATEKLFF.

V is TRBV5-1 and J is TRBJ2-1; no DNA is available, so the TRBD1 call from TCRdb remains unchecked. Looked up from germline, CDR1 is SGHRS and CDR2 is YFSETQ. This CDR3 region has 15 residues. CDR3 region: CASSFGWGELPEQFF.

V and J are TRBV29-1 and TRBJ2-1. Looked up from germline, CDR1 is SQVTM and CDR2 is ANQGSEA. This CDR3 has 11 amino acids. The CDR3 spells CSVLGFTEQFF.

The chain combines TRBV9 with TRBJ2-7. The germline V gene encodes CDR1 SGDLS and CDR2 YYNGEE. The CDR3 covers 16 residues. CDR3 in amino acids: CASSVGGTDSVSEQYF.

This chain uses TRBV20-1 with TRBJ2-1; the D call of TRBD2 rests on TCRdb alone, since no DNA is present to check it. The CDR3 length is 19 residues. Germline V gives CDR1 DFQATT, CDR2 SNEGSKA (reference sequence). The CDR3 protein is CSAQGSGRAFRSSYNEQFF.

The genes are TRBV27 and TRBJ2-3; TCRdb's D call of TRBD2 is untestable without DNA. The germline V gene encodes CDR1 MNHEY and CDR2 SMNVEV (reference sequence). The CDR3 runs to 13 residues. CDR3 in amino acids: CASSYPSTDTQYF.

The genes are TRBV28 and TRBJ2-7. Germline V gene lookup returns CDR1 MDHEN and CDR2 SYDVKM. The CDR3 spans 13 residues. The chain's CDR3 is CASTLSRSYEQYF.

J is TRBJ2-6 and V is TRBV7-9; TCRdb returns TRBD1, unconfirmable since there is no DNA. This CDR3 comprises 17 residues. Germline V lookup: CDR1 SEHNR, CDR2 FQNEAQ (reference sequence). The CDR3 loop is CASSWGRAETGANVLTF.

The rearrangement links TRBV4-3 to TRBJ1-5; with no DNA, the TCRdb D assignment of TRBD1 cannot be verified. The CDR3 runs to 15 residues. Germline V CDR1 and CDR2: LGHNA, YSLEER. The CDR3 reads CASSYGTGSNQPQHF.

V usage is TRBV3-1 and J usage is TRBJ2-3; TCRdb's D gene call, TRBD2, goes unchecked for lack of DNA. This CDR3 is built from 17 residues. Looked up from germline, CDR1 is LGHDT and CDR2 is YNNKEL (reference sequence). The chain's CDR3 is CASSQGYGRGFTDTQYF.

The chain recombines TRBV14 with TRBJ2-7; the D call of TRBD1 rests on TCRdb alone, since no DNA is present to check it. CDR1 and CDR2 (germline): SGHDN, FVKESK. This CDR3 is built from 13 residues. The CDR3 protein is CASSLRGGYEQYF.

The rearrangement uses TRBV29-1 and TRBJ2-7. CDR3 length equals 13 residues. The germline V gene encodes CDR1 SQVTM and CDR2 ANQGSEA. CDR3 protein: CSVIPQNHYEQYF.

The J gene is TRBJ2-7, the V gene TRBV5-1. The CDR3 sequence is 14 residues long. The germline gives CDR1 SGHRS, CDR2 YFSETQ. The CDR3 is CASSLAGNLYEQYF.

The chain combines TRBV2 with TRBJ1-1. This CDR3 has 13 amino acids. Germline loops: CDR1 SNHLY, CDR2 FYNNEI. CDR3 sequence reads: CAKKPGGNTEAFF.

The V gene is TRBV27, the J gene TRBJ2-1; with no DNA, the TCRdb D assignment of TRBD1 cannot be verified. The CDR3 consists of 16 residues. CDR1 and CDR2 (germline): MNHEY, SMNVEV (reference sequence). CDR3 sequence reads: CASQNRDTGSYNEQFF.

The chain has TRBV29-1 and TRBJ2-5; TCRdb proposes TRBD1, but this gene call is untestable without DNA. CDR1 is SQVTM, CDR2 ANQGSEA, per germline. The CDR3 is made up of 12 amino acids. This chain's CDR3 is CSIQGLGETQYF.

The chain's CDR3 is CASTAGTEAFF. The V call is TRBV5-1, the J call TRBJ1-1. The germline CDR1 and CDR2 sequences are SGHRS and YFSETQ. The CDR3 has 11 residues.